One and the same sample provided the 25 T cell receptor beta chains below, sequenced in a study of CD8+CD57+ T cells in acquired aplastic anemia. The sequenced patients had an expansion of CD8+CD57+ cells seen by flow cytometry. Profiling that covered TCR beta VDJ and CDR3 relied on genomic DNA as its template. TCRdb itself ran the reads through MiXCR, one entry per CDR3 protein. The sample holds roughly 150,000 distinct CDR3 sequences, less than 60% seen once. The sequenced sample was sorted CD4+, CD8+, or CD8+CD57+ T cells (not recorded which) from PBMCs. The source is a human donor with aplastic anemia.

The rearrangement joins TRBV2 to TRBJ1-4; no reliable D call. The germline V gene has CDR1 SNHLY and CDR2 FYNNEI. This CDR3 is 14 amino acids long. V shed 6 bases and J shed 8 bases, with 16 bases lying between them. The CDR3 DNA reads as TGTGCCAGCAGAGCTCAGGACTTCGGGGAAAAACTGTTTTTT. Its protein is CASRAQDFGEKLFF.

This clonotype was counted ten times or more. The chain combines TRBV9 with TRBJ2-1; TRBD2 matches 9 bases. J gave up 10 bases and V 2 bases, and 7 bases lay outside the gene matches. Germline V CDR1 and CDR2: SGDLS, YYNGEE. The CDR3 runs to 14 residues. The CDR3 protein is CASSVSGSVQEQFF. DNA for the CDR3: TGTGCCAGCAGCGTTAGCGGGAGCGTGCAGGAGCAGTTCTTC. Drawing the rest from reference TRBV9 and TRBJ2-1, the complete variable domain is DSGVTQTPKHLITATGQRVTLRCSPRSGDLSVYWYQQSLDQGLQFLIQYYNGEERAKGNILERFSAQQFPDLHSELNLSSLELGDSALYFCASSVSGSVQEQFFGPGTRLTVL.

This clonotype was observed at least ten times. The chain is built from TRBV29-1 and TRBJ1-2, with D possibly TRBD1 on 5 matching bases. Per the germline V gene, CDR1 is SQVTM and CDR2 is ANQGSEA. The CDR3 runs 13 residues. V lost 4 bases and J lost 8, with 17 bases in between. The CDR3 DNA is TGCAGCGTTGTCGGCAGGGAATATTTGGGCTACACCTTC. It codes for CSVVGREYLGYTF.

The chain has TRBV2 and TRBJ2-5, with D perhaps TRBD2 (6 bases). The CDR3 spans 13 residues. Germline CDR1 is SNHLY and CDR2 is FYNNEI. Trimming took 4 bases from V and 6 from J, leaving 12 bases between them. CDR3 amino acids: CASSGRGEKTQYF. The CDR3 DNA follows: TGTGCCAGCAGTGGGCGGGGCGAAAAGACCCAGTACTTC.

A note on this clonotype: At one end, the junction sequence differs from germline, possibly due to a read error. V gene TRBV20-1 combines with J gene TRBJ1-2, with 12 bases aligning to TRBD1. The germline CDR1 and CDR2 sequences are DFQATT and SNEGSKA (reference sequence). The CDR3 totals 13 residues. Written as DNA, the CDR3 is TGTTGCGGGACAGGGGGCCGGATCTATGGCTACACCTTC. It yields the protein CCGTGGRIYGYTF.

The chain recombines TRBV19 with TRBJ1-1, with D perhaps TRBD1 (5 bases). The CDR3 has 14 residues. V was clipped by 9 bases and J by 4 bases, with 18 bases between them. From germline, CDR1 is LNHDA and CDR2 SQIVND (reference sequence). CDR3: CASCRGYTTTEAFF. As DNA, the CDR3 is TGTGCCAGCTGTAGGGGCTACACGACCACTGAAGCTTTCTTT.

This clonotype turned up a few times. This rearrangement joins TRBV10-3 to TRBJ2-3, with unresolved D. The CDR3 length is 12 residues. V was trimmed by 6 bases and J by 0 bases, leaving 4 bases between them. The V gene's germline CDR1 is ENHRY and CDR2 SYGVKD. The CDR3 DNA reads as TGTGCCATCAGCCCGAGCACAGATACGCAGTATTTT. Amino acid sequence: CAISPSTDTQYF.

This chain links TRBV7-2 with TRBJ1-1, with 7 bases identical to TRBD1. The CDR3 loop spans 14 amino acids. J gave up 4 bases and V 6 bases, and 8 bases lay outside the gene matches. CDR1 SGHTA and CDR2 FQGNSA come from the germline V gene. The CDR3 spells CASRQGLRVTEAFF. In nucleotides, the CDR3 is TGTGCCAGCAGACAGGGGTTGAGGGTCACTGAAGCTTTCTTT.

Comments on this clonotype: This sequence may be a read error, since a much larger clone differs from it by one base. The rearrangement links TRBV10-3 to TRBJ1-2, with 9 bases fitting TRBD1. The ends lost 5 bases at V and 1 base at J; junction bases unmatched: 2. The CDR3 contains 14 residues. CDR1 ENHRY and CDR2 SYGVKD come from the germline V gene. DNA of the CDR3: TGTGCCATCAGTTACAGGGGGCTTAACTATGGCTACACCTTC. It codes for CAISYRGLNYGYTF.

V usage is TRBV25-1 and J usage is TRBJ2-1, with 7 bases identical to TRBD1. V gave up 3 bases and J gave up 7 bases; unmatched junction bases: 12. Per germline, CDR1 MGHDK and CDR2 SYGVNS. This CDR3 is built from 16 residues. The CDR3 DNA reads TGTGCCAGCAGTGATCCCACCGGGACAGATCGGAATGAGCAGTTCTTC. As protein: CASSDPTGTDRNEQFF.

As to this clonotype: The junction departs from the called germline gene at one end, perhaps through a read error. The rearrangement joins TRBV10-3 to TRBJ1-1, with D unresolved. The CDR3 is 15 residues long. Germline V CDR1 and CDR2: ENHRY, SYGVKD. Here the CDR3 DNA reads TGTGCCAGCAGTTACTCGTATGAGGGCGGCACTGAAGCTTTCTTT. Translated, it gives CASSYSYEGGTEAFF.

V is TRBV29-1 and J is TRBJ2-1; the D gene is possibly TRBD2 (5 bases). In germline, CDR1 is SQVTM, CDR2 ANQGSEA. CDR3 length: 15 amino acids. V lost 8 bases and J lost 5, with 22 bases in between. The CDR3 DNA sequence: TGCAGCCCTATCACGGCGGGTGGGGATAACAATGAGCAGTTCTTC. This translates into CSPITAGGDNNEQFF.

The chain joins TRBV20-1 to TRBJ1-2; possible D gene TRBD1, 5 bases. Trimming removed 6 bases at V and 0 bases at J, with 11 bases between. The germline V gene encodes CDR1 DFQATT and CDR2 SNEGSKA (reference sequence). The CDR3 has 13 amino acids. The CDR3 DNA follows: TGCAGTGCCCCCGGGACTACTAACTATGGCTACACCTTC. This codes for CSAPGTTNYGYTF.

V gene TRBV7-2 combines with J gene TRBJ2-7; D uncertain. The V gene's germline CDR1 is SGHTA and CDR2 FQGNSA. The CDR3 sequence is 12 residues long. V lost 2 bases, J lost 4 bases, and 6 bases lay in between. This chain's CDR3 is CASSLRRYEQYF. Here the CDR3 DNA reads TGTGCCAGCAGCTTACGACGATACGAGCAGTACTTC.

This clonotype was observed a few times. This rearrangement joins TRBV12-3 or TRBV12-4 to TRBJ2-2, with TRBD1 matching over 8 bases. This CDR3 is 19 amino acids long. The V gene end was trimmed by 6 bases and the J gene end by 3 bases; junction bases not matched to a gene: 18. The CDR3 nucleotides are TGTGCCAGCAGGAATCTAAAGGGTCGAAGGACAGGGCACACCGGGGAGCTGTTTTTT. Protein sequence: CASRNLKGRRTGHTGELFF.

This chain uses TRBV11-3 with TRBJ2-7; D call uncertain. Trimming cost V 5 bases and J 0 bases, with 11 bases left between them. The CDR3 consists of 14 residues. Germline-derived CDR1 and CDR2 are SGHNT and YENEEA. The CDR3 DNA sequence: TGTGCCAGCAGCCCCCCACTGCGCTCCTACGAGCAGTACTTC. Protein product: CASSPPLRSYEQYF.

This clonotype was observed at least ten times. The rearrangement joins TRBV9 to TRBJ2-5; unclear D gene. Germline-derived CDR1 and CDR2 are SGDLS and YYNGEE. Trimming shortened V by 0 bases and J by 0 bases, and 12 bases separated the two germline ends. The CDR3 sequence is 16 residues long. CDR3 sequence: CASSVGSGYNQETQYF. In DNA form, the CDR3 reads TGTGCCAGCAGCGTAGGATCTGGCTATAACCAAGAGACCCAGTACTTC.

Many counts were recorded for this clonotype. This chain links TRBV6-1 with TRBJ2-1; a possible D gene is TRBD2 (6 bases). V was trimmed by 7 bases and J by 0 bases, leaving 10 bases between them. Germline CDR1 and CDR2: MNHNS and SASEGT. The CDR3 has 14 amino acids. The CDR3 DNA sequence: TGTGCCAGCATTCGCGGGACCTCCTACAATGAGCAGTTCTTC. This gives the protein CASIRGTSYNEQFF.

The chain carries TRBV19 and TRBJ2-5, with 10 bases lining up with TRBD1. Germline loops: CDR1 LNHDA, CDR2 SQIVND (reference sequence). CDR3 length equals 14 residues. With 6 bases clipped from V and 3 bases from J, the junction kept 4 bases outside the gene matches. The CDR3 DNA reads TGTGCCAGTAGCATCGGGACAGGGGAAGAGACCCAGTACTTC. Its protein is CASSIGTGEETQYF. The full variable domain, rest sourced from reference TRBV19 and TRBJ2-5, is DGGITQSPKYLFRKEGQNVTLSCEQNLNHDAMYWYRQDPGQGLRLIYYSQIVNDFQKGDIAEGYSVSREKKESFPLTVTSAQKNPTAFYLCASSIGTGEETQYFGPGTRLLVL.

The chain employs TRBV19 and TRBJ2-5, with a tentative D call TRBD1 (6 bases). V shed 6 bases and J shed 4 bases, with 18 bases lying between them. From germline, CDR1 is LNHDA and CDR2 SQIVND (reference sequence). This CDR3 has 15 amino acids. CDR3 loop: CASRGRGMVTETQYF. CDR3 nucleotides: TGTGCCAGTAGGGGCAGGGGCATGGTAACAGAGACCCAGTACTTC.

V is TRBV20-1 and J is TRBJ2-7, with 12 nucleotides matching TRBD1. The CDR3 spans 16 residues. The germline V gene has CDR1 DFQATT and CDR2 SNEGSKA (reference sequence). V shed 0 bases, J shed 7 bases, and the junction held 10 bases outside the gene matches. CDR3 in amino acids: CSARDFPGTGGREQYF. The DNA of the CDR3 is TGCAGTGCTAGAGATTTCCCCGGGACAGGGGGCCGGGAGCAGTACTTC.

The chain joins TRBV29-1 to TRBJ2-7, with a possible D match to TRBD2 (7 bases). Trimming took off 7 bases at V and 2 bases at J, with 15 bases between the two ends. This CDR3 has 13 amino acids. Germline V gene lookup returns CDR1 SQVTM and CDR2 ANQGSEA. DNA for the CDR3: TGCAGCGGCGAGGACAGCGGGGCCTACGAGCAGTACTTC. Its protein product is CSGEDSGAYEQYF.

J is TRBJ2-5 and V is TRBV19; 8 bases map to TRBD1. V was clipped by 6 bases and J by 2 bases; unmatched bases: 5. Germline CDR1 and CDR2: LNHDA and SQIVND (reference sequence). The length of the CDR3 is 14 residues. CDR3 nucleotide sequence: TGTGCCAGTAGCCCTGGACAGGGACAAGAGACCCAGTACTTC. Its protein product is CASSPGQGQETQYF.

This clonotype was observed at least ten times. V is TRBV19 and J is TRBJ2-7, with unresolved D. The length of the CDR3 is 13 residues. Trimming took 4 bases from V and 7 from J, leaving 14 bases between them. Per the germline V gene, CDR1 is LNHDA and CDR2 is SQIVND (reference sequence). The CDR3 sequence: CASSTGPMGEQYV. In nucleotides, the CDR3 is TGTGCCAGTAGTACCGGCCCAATGGGGGAGCAGTACGTC.

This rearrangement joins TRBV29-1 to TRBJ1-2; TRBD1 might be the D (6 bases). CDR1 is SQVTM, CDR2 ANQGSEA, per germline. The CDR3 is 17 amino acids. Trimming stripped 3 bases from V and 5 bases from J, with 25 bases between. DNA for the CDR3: TGCAGCGTTGATAAGAGGAACACCGGGGGGCTGTTATATGGCTACACCTTC. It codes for CSVDKRNTGGLLYGYTF.